This is a list of T cell receptor beta chains from one sample in a study of cytomegalovirus exposure and HLA in healthy donors. Using immunoSEQ multiplex PCR, the repertoire was profiled, and TCRdb retains in-frame clones only, with some absent. This sample has 200,000 or so clones; 80% to 85% occur once, and the top ten carry approximately 0.26%. The specimen sequenced was PBMCs. All receptors come from a boy younger than 18 in good health and CMV-seronegative. Each CDR3 is given with its conserved first and last residue. D genes are given only for firm matches. Rows may omit the clone size; those that give it use once, few, many or a size class.

clone size,D gene,V gene,J gene,CDR3 DNA,CDR3 protein
-,TRBD2,TRBV7-9,TRBJ2-7,TGTGCCAGCATATGGGCGGGGGGAATCGACGAGCAGTACTTC,CASIWAGGIDEQYF
once,-,TRBV18,TRBJ1-5,TGTGCCAGCTCACAGGGGGATAGCAATCAGCCCCAGCATTTT,CASSQGDSNQPQHF
-,-,TRBV5-1,TRBJ2-3,TGCGCCAGCAGCTTGGCCACCCAGACAGATACGCAGTATTTT,CASSLATQTDTQYF
-,TRBD2,TRBV6-6,TRBJ2-7,TGTGCCAGCAGTCCGGAGACTAGCGGGGCGTACGAGCAGTACTTC,CASSPETSGAYEQYF
-,TRBD1,TRBV2,TRBJ1-2,TGTGCCAGCAGTGGGGGACAGTCCTATGGCTACACCTTC,CASSGGQSYGYTF
-,-,TRBV21-1,TRBJ1-2,TGTGCCAGCAGCAAAGGAGGGGGCGGCCCAGCGAGGGGCTACACCTTC,CASSKGGGGPARGYTF
-,TRBD2,TRBV9,TRBJ2-2,TGTGCCAGCAGCGTAGGGAGAGCGGGACCGGGCGGGGAGCTGTTTTTT,CASSVGRAGPGGELFF
once,-,TRBV2,TRBJ2-7,TGTGCCAGCAGGGCCGCCGCGGGGAACTACGAGCAGTACTTC,CASRAAAGNYEQYF
-,TRBD2,TRBV10-2,TRBJ2-7,TGCGCCAGCAGTGAGTGGGGAGGGGTCTACGAGCAGTACTTC,CASSEWGGVYEQYF
-,-,TRBV6-1,TRBJ2-7,TGTGCCAGCAGTGGACTAGGCCTCTCCTACGAGCAGTACTTC,CASSGLGLSYEQYF
-,-,TRBV6-1,TRBJ2-7,TGTGCCAGCAGTCCCACTAGCAGAGCCTACGAGCAGTACTTC,CASSPTSRAYEQYF
-,TRBD1,TRBV7-2,TRBJ1-2,TGTGCCAGCAGCTTAGGGACAGGGAGCGGCTACACCTTC,CASSLGTGSGYTF
-,-,TRBV28,TRBJ1-4,TGTGCCAGCACCCGGAGGGATAATGAAAAACTGTTTTTT,CASTRRDNEKLFF
-,TRBD1,TRBV7-6,TRBJ2-5,TGTGCCAGCAGCTTAGGAAACGGACAGGGAGAGACCCAGTACTTC,CASSLGNGQGETQYF
-,TRBD1,TRBV6-5,TRBJ1-2,TGTGCCGTCGGGGACAGGACCTATGGCTACACCTTC,CAVGDRTYGYTF
-,TRBD1,TRBV9,TRBJ2-7,TGTGCCAGCAGCACGGGGACAGGAGCTCCCTACGAGCAGTACTTC,CASSTGTGAPYEQYF